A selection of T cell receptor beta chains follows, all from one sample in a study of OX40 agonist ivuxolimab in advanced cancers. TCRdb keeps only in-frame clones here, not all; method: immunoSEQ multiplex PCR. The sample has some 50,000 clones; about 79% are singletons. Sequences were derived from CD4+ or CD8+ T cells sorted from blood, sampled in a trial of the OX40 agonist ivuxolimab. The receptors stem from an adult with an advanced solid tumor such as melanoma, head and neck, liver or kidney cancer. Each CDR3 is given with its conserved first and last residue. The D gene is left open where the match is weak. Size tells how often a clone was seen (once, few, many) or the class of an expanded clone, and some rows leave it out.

cdr3_nt: TGTGCCAGCAGCTTGGTGCACAGGGGGCCTGAAGCTTTCTTT
cdr3_aa: CASSLVHRGPEAFF
d_call: TRBD1
j_call: TRBJ1-1
clone_size: NA
v_call: TRBV5-4

cdr3_nt: TGTGCCAGCAGCGTACGTAGCCAAGAGACCCAGTACTTC
cdr3_aa: CASSVRSQETQYF
d_call: NA
j_call: TRBJ2-5
clone_size: once
v_call: TRBV9

cdr3_nt: TGTGCCAGCAGCCTACAGGGGGGAGCTTTCTTT
cdr3_aa: CASSLQGGAFF
d_call: TRBD1
j_call: TRBJ1-1
clone_size: NA
v_call: TRBV11-3

cdr3_nt: TGTGCCAGCAGCTTAGAGACAGGCGACTACGAGCAGTACTTC
cdr3_aa: CASSLETGDYEQYF
d_call: NA
j_call: TRBJ2-7
clone_size: NA
v_call: TRBV7-6

cdr3_nt: TGTGCCAGCAGCCCAGCATTGCGGCTGGGCAATGAGCAGTTCTTC
cdr3_aa: CASSPALRLGNEQFF
d_call: NA
j_call: TRBJ2-1
clone_size: few
v_call: TRBV9

cdr3_nt: TGTGCCAGCAGTTACCAGTTCGAGTACAGCGGAGAAAAACTGTTTTTT
cdr3_aa: CASSYQFEYSGEKLFF
d_call: NA
j_call: TRBJ1-4
clone_size: NA
v_call: TRBV6-5

cdr3_nt: TGCGCCAGCAGCTTGCAGGAGGGCGGGTCACCCCTCCACTTT
cdr3_aa: CASSLQEGGSPLHF
d_call: NA
j_call: TRBJ1-6
clone_size: NA
v_call: TRBV5-1

cdr3_nt: TGTGCCAGCAGCACGCGGCTTAAGGGGGAGGGGCATTCACCCCTCCACTTT
cdr3_aa: CASSTRLKGEGHSPLHF
d_call: NA
j_call: TRBJ1-6
clone_size: NA
v_call: TRBV7-8

cdr3_nt: TGCGCCAGCAGCTTGGATCCCAGCGGGACCACATACGAGCAGTACTTC
cdr3_aa: CASSLDPSGTTYEQYF
d_call: TRBD2
j_call: TRBJ2-7
clone_size: NA
v_call: TRBV5-1

cdr3_nt: TGCGCCAGCAGCCAAGTGGTCGCCCCGAACAATGAGCAGTTCTTC
cdr3_aa: CASSQVVAPNNEQFF
d_call: NA
j_call: TRBJ2-1
clone_size: NA
v_call: TRBV4-1

cdr3_nt: TGCGCCAGCAGCTTGGAGGTCAACAATGAGCAGTTCTTC
cdr3_aa: CASSLEVNNEQFF
d_call: NA
j_call: TRBJ2-1
clone_size: NA
v_call: TRBV5-1

cdr3_nt: TGTGCCAGCAGTGATGTGACCGGGACAGGGTTTCCAGATACGCAGTATTTT
cdr3_aa: CASSDVTGTGFPDTQYF
d_call: TRBD1
j_call: TRBJ2-3
clone_size: NA
v_call: TRBV5-6

cdr3_nt: TGTGCCAGCAGTGACGGGAACGGAGTAAACACTGAAGCTTTCTTT
cdr3_aa: CASSDGNGVNTEAFF
d_call: NA
j_call: TRBJ1-1
clone_size: few
v_call: TRBV2

cdr3_nt: TGTGCCAGTATGGGGGGCTGGGCGGGAGCCTACAATGAGCAGTTCTTC
cdr3_aa: CASMGGWAGAYNEQFF
d_call: NA
j_call: TRBJ2-1
clone_size: NA
v_call: TRBV19

cdr3_nt: TGTGCCAGCAGCCAAGGACAGTCGAACTATGGCTACACCTTC
cdr3_aa: CASSQGQSNYGYTF
d_call: NA
j_call: TRBJ1-2
clone_size: few
v_call: TRBV13

cdr3_nt: TGTGCCAGCAGCCAACCTTTCGGACAGGCTTACACTGAAGCTTTCTTT
cdr3_aa: CASSQPFGQAYTEAFF
d_call: TRBD1
j_call: TRBJ1-1
clone_size: once
v_call: TRBV14

cdr3_nt: TGTGCCAGCAGCCCCCCGCTGGCGGCTTTCTTT
cdr3_aa: CASSPPLAAFF
d_call: NA
j_call: TRBJ1-1
clone_size: NA
v_call: TRBV21-1

cdr3_nt: TGTGCCAGCAGTCGCGTATGGGGGAGTCACGAGCAGTACTTC
cdr3_aa: CASSRVWGSHEQYF
d_call: NA
j_call: TRBJ2-7
clone_size: NA
v_call: TRBV6-6

cdr3_nt: TGTGCCTGCGGACTACTTCGGGGGGAGCAGTTCTTC
cdr3_aa: CACGLLRGEQFF
d_call: NA
j_call: TRBJ2-1
clone_size: once
v_call: TRBV30

cdr3_nt: TGTGCCAGCAGCCCCCGGGGGGGAGACACAGATACGCAGTATTTT
cdr3_aa: CASSPRGGDTDTQYF
d_call: TRBD2
j_call: TRBJ2-3
clone_size: NA
v_call: TRBV5-4

cdr3_nt: TGTGCCAGCAGTGGATCGGGCCTGCGGGAGACCCAGTACTTC
cdr3_aa: CASSGSGLRETQYF
d_call: NA
j_call: TRBJ2-5
clone_size: NA
v_call: TRBV6-1

cdr3_nt: TGTGCCAGCTCACCTTCAAGCGGGAGCGAGACCCAGTACTTC
cdr3_aa: CASSPSSGSETQYF
d_call: TRBD2
j_call: TRBJ2-5
clone_size: NA
v_call: TRBV18

cdr3_nt: TGTGCCAGCAGCGTATATGGCGGGACAGGGTTTGACGAGCAGTACTTC
cdr3_aa: CASSVYGGTGFDEQYF
d_call: TRBD1
j_call: TRBJ2-7
clone_size: NA
v_call: TRBV9

cdr3_nt: TGTGCCTGGAGTGTACAGGGGGCTTATGGCTACACCTTC
cdr3_aa: CAWSVQGAYGYTF
d_call: TRBD1
j_call: TRBJ1-2
clone_size: NA
v_call: TRBV30

cdr3_nt: TGTGCCAGCTCAGGGACTGAAGCTTTCTTT
cdr3_aa: CASSGTEAFF
d_call: NA
j_call: TRBJ1-1
clone_size: NA
v_call: TRBV18

cdr3_nt: TGTGCCAGCAGTGAAGGGTGGGGAGAGACCCAGTACTTC
cdr3_aa: CASSEGWGETQYF
d_call: NA
j_call: TRBJ2-5
clone_size: NA
v_call: TRBV2

cdr3_nt: TGTGCCAGTAGTATGGTCCCGGGACAAGTAAACAATGAGCAGTTCTTC
cdr3_aa: CASSMVPGQVNNEQFF
d_call: NA
j_call: TRBJ2-1
clone_size: few
v_call: TRBV19

cdr3_nt: TGTGCCAGCAGCCCGGGACTAGCGGGCCCGCTCTCCTACGAGCAGTACTTC
cdr3_aa: CASSPGLAGPLSYEQYF
d_call: TRBD2
j_call: TRBJ2-7
clone_size: NA
v_call: TRBV4-2

cdr3_nt: TGTGCCAGCAGCTTACTTTCCCATGAAAAACTGTTTTTT
cdr3_aa: CASSLLSHEKLFF
d_call: NA
j_call: TRBJ1-4
clone_size: NA
v_call: TRBV7-2

cdr3_nt: TGTGCCAGCGGGGGGTATGGTTCATATGGGACCACTGAAGCTTTCTTT
cdr3_aa: CASGGYGSYGTTEAFF
d_call: NA
j_call: TRBJ1-1
clone_size: NA
v_call: TRBV28

cdr3_nt: TGCGCCAGCAGCCAAGTCAGGGGGGGTGGCTACACCTTC
cdr3_aa: CASSQVRGGGYTF
d_call: TRBD1
j_call: TRBJ1-2
clone_size: NA
v_call: TRBV4-1

cdr3_nt: TGTGCCAGCAGTTTAGGGACTAGTCCTAGCACAGATACGCAGTATTTT
cdr3_aa: CASSLGTSPSTDTQYF
d_call: TRBD2
j_call: TRBJ2-3
clone_size: NA
v_call: TRBV28

cdr3_nt: TGTGCCAGCAGTTTCTGGGCTGAGCAGTACTTC
cdr3_aa: CASSFWAEQYF
d_call: NA
j_call: TRBJ2-7
clone_size: NA
v_call: TRBV6-6

cdr3_nt: TGTGCCACCAGCAGAGAACCCCGGGGGACCTACGAGCAGTACTTC
cdr3_aa: CATSREPRGTYEQYF
d_call: NA
j_call: TRBJ2-7
clone_size: NA
v_call: TRBV15

cdr3_nt: TGTGCCAGCAGTGGGGGAGCCGGGAGAGCTGGAAACACCATATATTTT
cdr3_aa: CASSGGAGRAGNTIYF
d_call: NA
j_call: TRBJ1-3
clone_size: few
v_call: TRBV2

cdr3_nt: TGTGCCAGCAGTCTTACAGGGGAAGGCTACGAGCAGTACTTC
cdr3_aa: CASSLTGEGYEQYF
d_call: TRBD1
j_call: TRBJ2-7
clone_size: NA
v_call: TRBV28

cdr3_nt: TGCGCCAGCAGCTTGATGTCAGGTCGGAAGGAAAAACTGTTTTTT
cdr3_aa: CASSLMSGRKEKLFF
d_call: NA
j_call: TRBJ1-4
clone_size: NA
v_call: TRBV5-1

cdr3_nt: TGTGCCAGCAGCCCCATAAAAGGGAGTGTTAGGAATGAGCAGTTCTTC
cdr3_aa: CASSPIKGSVRNEQFF
d_call: NA
j_call: TRBJ2-1
clone_size: NA
v_call: TRBV11-2

cdr3_nt: TGTGCCAGCAGCCGGGGACAGGGGGCCTACGAGCAGTACTTC
cdr3_aa: CASSRGQGAYEQYF
d_call: TRBD1
j_call: TRBJ2-7
clone_size: once
v_call: TRBV6-5

cdr3_nt: TGTGCCAGCAGCTTATTTGTGGGACAGCGCTACGAGCAGTACTTC
cdr3_aa: CASSLFVGQRYEQYF
d_call: TRBD1
j_call: TRBJ2-7
clone_size: NA
v_call: TRBV7-2

cdr3_nt: TGTGCCAGCAGCTTAGGGAACACCGGGGAGCTGTTTTTT
cdr3_aa: CASSLGNTGELFF
d_call: NA
j_call: TRBJ2-2
clone_size: NA
v_call: TRBV7-9

cdr3_nt: TGTGCCAGCAGCTTCTACTCGGCCGTCTTCACCGGGGAGCTGTTTTTT
cdr3_aa: CASSFYSAVFTGELFF
d_call: NA
j_call: TRBJ2-2
clone_size: NA
v_call: TRBV5-6

cdr3_nt: TGTGCCAGCAGTTCCGTCTTGGGCGAGCAGTACTTC
cdr3_aa: CASSSVLGEQYF
d_call: NA
j_call: TRBJ2-7
clone_size: NA
v_call: TRBV6-5

cdr3_nt: TGTGCCAGCTCCAGCCTGGGACAGGGGTACAATCAGCCCCAGCATTTT
cdr3_aa: CASSSLGQGYNQPQHF
d_call: TRBD1
j_call: TRBJ1-5
clone_size: NA
v_call: TRBV27

cdr3_nt: TGCGCCAGCAGCTTAGGACAGGGCGCCGTTTACGAGCAGTACTTC
cdr3_aa: CASSLGQGAVYEQYF
d_call: TRBD1
j_call: TRBJ2-7
clone_size: NA
v_call: TRBV5-1

cdr3_nt: TGTGCCAGCAGTGAAAGGGCAGGAGATACGCAGTATTTT
cdr3_aa: CASSERAGDTQYF
d_call: NA
j_call: TRBJ2-3
clone_size: NA
v_call: TRBV6-1

cdr3_nt: TGTGCCAGCAGATCCGTTGGGGGTGGAGAAAAACTGTTTTTT
cdr3_aa: CASRSVGGGEKLFF
d_call: NA
j_call: TRBJ1-4
clone_size: NA
v_call: TRBV6-6

cdr3_nt: TGTGCCAGCAGCTCCAGGACTAGCGGCTACTACGAGCAGTACTTC
cdr3_aa: CASSSRTSGYYEQYF
d_call: TRBD2
j_call: TRBJ2-7
clone_size: NA
v_call: TRBV11-2

cdr3_nt: TGTGCCACTCAGGGACTAGCGGGAACCTACGAGCAGTACTTC
cdr3_aa: CATQGLAGTYEQYF
d_call: TRBD2
j_call: TRBJ2-7
clone_size: few
v_call: TRBV27

cdr3_nt: TGCAGCCTCGGGGAGGAAGAGACCCAGTACTTC
cdr3_aa: CSLGEEETQYF
d_call: NA
j_call: TRBJ2-5
clone_size: NA
v_call: TRBV20-1

cdr3_nt: TGTGCCAGTAGTCCCTGGCTAGCGGGAGGGCCAGATACGCAGTATTTT
cdr3_aa: CASSPWLAGGPDTQYF
d_call: TRBD2
j_call: TRBJ2-3
clone_size: once
v_call: TRBV19

cdr3_nt: TGTGCCAGCAGCCCTAGGGACGGTCGCTGGGGCTACACCTTC
cdr3_aa: CASSPRDGRWGYTF
d_call: NA
j_call: TRBJ1-2
clone_size: NA
v_call: TRBV5-4

cdr3_nt: TGTGCCTGGAGCCTCGGACAGGGCCCTGGTGAAGCTTTCTTT
cdr3_aa: CAWSLGQGPGEAFF
d_call: TRBD1
j_call: TRBJ1-1
clone_size: medium-sized
v_call: TRBV30

cdr3_nt: TGTGCCAGCAGTGCACCCGGACTGAAAAGCTCCTACGAGCAGTACTTC
cdr3_aa: CASSAPGLKSSYEQYF
d_call: NA
j_call: TRBJ2-7
clone_size: NA
v_call: TRBV28

cdr3_nt: TGCAGCGTTGAGGGCACCGGGGCCAACGTCCTGACTTTC
cdr3_aa: CSVEGTGANVLTF
d_call: NA
j_call: TRBJ2-6
clone_size: NA
v_call: TRBV29-1

cdr3_nt: TGCGCCAGCAGCCCCTCCGGGACAGGGGTCTTCGAGCAGTACTTC
cdr3_aa: CASSPSGTGVFEQYF
d_call: TRBD1
j_call: TRBJ2-7
clone_size: NA
v_call: TRBV5-1

cdr3_nt: TGTGCCAGCAGTTACTCCTCAGCTGGAAACACCATATATTTT
cdr3_aa: CASSYSSAGNTIYF
d_call: NA
j_call: TRBJ1-3
clone_size: NA
v_call: TRBV6-5

cdr3_nt: TGTGCCAGCAGTTACGGGACAGGGACCCAAGAGACCCAGTACTTC
cdr3_aa: CASSYGTGTQETQYF
d_call: TRBD1
j_call: TRBJ2-5
clone_size: NA
v_call: TRBV27

cdr3_nt: TGTGCCAGCAGCGTAGGGACTAGCGGGAGGGCCGGAGAGACCCAGTACTTC
cdr3_aa: CASSVGTSGRAGETQYF
d_call: TRBD2
j_call: TRBJ2-5
clone_size: NA
v_call: TRBV9

cdr3_nt: TGTGCCAGCAGCTTAGGGACAGCTAATGAAAAACTGTTTTTT
cdr3_aa: CASSLGTANEKLFF
d_call: NA
j_call: TRBJ1-4
clone_size: few
v_call: TRBV7-2